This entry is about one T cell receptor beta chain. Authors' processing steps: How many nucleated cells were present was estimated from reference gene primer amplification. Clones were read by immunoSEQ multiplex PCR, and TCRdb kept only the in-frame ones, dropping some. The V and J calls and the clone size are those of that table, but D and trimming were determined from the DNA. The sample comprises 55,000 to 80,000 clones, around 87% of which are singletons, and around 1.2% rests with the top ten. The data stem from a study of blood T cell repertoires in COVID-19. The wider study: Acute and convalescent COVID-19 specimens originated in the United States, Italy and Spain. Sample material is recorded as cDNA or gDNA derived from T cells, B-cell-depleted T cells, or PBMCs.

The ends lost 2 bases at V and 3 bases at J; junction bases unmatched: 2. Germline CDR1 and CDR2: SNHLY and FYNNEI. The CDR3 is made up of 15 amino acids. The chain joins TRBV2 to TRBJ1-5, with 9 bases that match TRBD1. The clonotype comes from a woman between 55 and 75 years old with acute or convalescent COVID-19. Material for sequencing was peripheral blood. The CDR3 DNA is TGTGCCAGCAGTGAAAGGACAGGGGTCAATCAGCCCCAGCATTTT. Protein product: CASSERTGVNQPQHF.